What follows are 3 T cell receptor beta chains derived from one specimen sequenced in a study of Ad26.COV2.S vaccination and SARS-CoV-2 variants. Treatment given: around 19 received Ad26.COV2.S at low or high dose, single or two shots; roughly five received placebo; per-sample allocation not given. The samples were gathered on day 63 after the first injection of vaccine or placebo. This table comes from immunoSEQ multiplex PCR, and its TCRdb copy is limited to in-frame clones, with some not included. The sample yields under 400,000 clones, around 90% seen once. Here the sequenced sample was peripheral blood, taken in a trial of Ad26.COV2.S vaccine versus placebo. These receptors were taken from a person aged 18-65 years who received the Ad26.COV2.S COVID-19 vaccine or a placebo.

V usage is TRBV6-5 and J usage is TRBJ2-7; D perhaps matches TRBD1 (6 bases). The CDR3 runs 15 residues. In germline, CDR1 is MNHEY, CDR2 SVGAGI. The V end lost 2 bases, the J end lost 3 bases, and 14 bases lay between the germline ends. The CDR3 coding sequence is TGTGCCAGCAGTTACGGTGGACAGCGACTCTACGAGCAGTACTTC. This codes for CASSYGGQRLYEQYF.

In this sample, this clone turned up a few times. This sequence joins TRBV6-2 or TRBV6-3 and TRBJ2-7, with D maybe TRBD1 (6 bases). This CDR3 comprises 16 residues. Looked up from germline, CDR1 is MNHEY and CDR2 is SVGEGT. Trimming removed 2 bases from V and 3 bases from J, with 17 bases in between. CDR3 in DNA: TGTGCCAGCAGTTACCCCCAGAACAGGGTCAACTACGAGCAGTACTTC. It translates to CASSYPQNRVNYEQYF.

The rearrangement joins TRBV19 to TRBJ1-5, with 7 bases that match TRBD1. Germline V gene data show CDR1 as LNHDA and CDR2 as SQIVND (reference sequence). V lost 3 bases and J lost 9; bases outside the gene matches: 8. The CDR3 has 14 residues. The CDR3: CASSMRGPFRPQHF. The DNA for the CDR3 is TGTGCCAGTAGTATGAGGGGGCCCTTTAGGCCCCAGCATTTT.